This T cell receptor (beta chain) stems from a study of T cells in Graves' hyperthyroidism and ophthalmopathy. Study-level information: The authors collected peripheral blood at initial diagnosis, before any treatment.

Fresh peripheral blood, 10 ml, yielded the PBMCs. Study-level results: The model forecast ophthalmopathy, anticipating it by a median roughly 6.5 months before onset. Most clonotypes expanded in the thyroid (above 0.001) were also present in blood.

Note on this clonotype: Its antigen is undetermined. The junction does not match germline at one end; this may be a read error.

Amplified TCR beta CDR3 regions came from RNA transcripts. The HTBI set primed first-round TCR CDR3 RT-PCR. TCRdb re-derived calls from the multiplex PCR reads in MiXCR, one entry per CDR3 protein. The table lists hundreds of thousands of distinct CDR3 sequences, 11% to 15% of them singletons. The CDR3 contains 18 residues. Germline CDR1 is ENHRY and CDR2 is SYGVKD. The sequence derives from a woman aged 25 to 39 with Graves' hyperthyroidism that later progressed to Graves' ophthalmopathy. The rearrangement links TRBV10-3 to TRBJ2-2; D is ambiguous. The material sequenced was blood. The CDR3 region is CAVSESGSSQTNTGELFF. The CDR3 coding sequence is TGTGCCGTCAGTGAGTCAGGCAGCTCCCAAACGAACACCGGGGAGCTGTTTTTT.